This T cell receptor (beta chain) was captured in a study of blood T cell repertoires in COVID-19. From germline, CDR1 is SGHTA and CDR2 FQGTGA. This CDR3 is 15 amino acids long. The germline V and J ends were trimmed by 1 base and 6 bases, with 15 bases remaining between them. Seattle participants joined during active infection and were tracked over time. In the study's own analysis: Estimation of nucleated cell counts was performed using reference gene primer amplification. Using immunoSEQ multiplex PCR, the repertoire was profiled, and TCRdb retains in-frame clones only, with some absent. V, J and clone size reflect that table, while D and trimming were determined from the DNA. Found here are some 180,000 clones, 84% of them singletons; the top ten hold less than 3.5%.

The origin of this receptor is an elderly woman with COVID-19, enrolled during active disease. The sample consisted of peripheral blood. The chain employs TRBV7-3 and TRBJ1-1; D not certain. CDR3 sequence reads: CASSLIPGRMSEAFF. CDR3 in DNA: TGTGCCAGCAGCTTAATTCCGGGAAGGATGTCTGAAGCTTTCTTT. Full variable domain (rest looked up from reference TRBV7-3 and TRBJ1-1): GAGVSQTPSNKVTEKGKYVELRCDPISGHTALYWYRQSLGQGPEFLIYFQGTGAADDSGLPNDRFFAVRPEGSVSTLKIQRTERGDSAVYLCASSLIPGRMSEAFFGQGTRLTVV.